This T cell receptor (beta chain) derives from a study of blood T cells in healthy people across ages. Study-wide background: Capturing about one barcoded beta molecule per two T cells was achieved by template switching.

A J-beta primer mix and a sample-barcoded 5' primer were used in a second PCR of about 7 to 12 cycles. Every sample gave at least 3 million paired-end reads containing CDR3. TCRdb re-derived calls from the 5' RACE reads in MiXCR, one entry per CDR3 protein. The sample yields some 730,000 distinct CDR3 sequences, approximately 21% seen once. The CDR3 is made up of 15 amino acids. Germline CDR1 reads LNHNV; CDR2 reads YYDKDF (reference sequence). V lost 3 bases, J lost 0 bases, and 11 bases lay in between. This TCR derives from a man in his sixties or seventies in good health. This chain links TRBV15 with TRBJ1-1, with no clear D. Sequencing was carried out using blood. CDR3 region: CATSSPGSMNTEAFF. The CDR3, as DNA: TGTGCCACCAGCAGCCCGGGGTCTATGAACACTGAAGCTTTCTTT.